The rows below give T cell receptor beta chains drawn from one sample of a study of T-cell reconstitution after alpha-beta-depleted transplantation in children. TCRdb processed the PCR reads anew with MiXCR; each CDR3 protein has one entry. Of about 400,000 distinct CDR3 sequences listed, less than 15% are singletons. Material: PBMCs, obtained from the stem cell graft. The receptors were sampled from a human donor who donated a stem cell graft to a child with Fanconi anemia. The conserved cysteine and the conserved F or W are not part of the CDR3 here. The size entry is marked missing in some rows and otherwise reads once, few, many or a size class.

v_gene | abundance | CDR3aa
TRBV2 | few | ASVVRREDGYT
TRBV7-2 | NA | ASSFAPANYGYT
TRBV29-1 | NA | SVVGTINTEAF
TRBV4-2 | few | ASSQDPAGGTFSSSYNEQF
TRBV20-1 | NA | SASGGALLAKNIQY
TRBV24-1 | NA | ATSDLARRGPPSYEQY
TRBV3-1 | few | ASSQDGRVYGYT
TRBV12-3/TRBV12-4 | few | ASSSGGDGYYYQPQH
TRBV29-1 | few | SVDRPLYNEQF
TRBV20-1 | many | SARGQGRARPQH
TRBV7-3 | many | ASSPGATNTEAF
TRBV5-5 | NA | ASSRDGQKTSPLH
TRBV12-3/TRBV12-4 | few | ASRPGTGDGVSGYT
TRBV18 | NA | ASSPLSGTGGREQY
TRBV7-8 | NA | ASSLGYRASGNTIY
TRBV5-8 | NA | ASSRLLAGRVSYNEQF
TRBV6-1 | few | ASSELGGAMVEQF
TRBV12-3/TRBV12-4 | NA | ASSPWTVGEKLF
TRBV12-3/TRBV12-4 | many | ASSERPTGNTIY
TRBV12-3/TRBV12-4 | few | ASSRGIDDYGYT
TRBV13 | NA | ASSFRGQNTGELF
TRBV20-1 | NA | SARDQSGIDTQY
TRBV20-1 | NA | SALRVEGAYGYT
TRBV6-2/TRBV6-3 | few | ASTGGPDTGELF
TRBV27 | many | ASSLTSGSNNEQF
TRBV7-9 | NA | ASSSGTSGGSTDTQY
TRBV11-2 | few | ASSARQGANTEAF
TRBV5-1 | many | ASSLEPSTEAF
TRBV7-8 | NA | ASSSTGGIGYT
TRBV11-2 | NA | ASSLLTQTYNEQF
TRBV7-2 | NA | ASSRTDRFYGYT
TRBV12-3/TRBV12-4 | many | ASSFGLAVPFTGELF
TRBV7-9 | few | ASSLTGSDYGYT